These T cell receptor beta chains were read from a single sample in a study of blood T cell repertoires in COVID-19. The protocol was immunoSEQ multiplex PCR, while the TCRdb copy is restricted to in-frame clones and leaves out a portion. The table lists about 340,000 clones, around nine tenths of them singletons. The sample comprised peripheral blood. These receptors originate from a woman aged 65 to 85 with COVID-19, enrolled during active disease. CDR3s include the opening cysteine and the closing phenylalanine or tryptophan. Fields, in order: CDR3 length, V gene, clone size, J gene, D gene, CDR3 protein, CDR3 DNA. A D gene is named only where the DNA matches it firmly. Clone size appears in some rows only: once, few, many, or a class for an expanded clone.

17,TRBV5-4,NA,TRBJ1-1,TRBD1,CASSSPGQGIGRTEAFF,TGTGCCAGCAGCTCACCGGGACAGGGTATTGGGAGAACTGAAGCTTTCTTT
13,TRBV7-3,NA,TRBJ2-1,TRBD2,CASSLQAGDEQFF,TGTGCCAGCAGCTTACAAGCGGGGGATGAGCAGTTCTTC
15,TRBV4-2,NA,TRBJ2-7,TRBD2,CASSQGRGSSYEQYF,TGTGCCAGCAGCCAAGGTCGCGGGAGCTCCTACGAGCAGTACTTC
14,TRBV7-2,NA,TRBJ1-6,NA,CASSLGQHNSPLHF,TGTGCCAGCAGCTTAGGACAGCATAATTCACCCCTCCACTTT
14,TRBV7-3,NA,TRBJ2-1,NA,CASSSPPSGNEQFF,TGTGCCAGCAGCTCCCCTCCGTCGGGCAATGAGCAGTTCTTC
14,TRBV12-1,few,TRBJ1-2,NA,CASSSGPFSRGYTF,TGTGCCAGCAGCTCCGGTCCCTTCTCTAGGGGCTACACCTTC
16,TRBV5-1,NA,TRBJ2-2,TRBD1,CASSLKGGQGTGELFF,TGCGCCAGCAGCCTAAAGGGGGGACAGGGCACCGGGGAGCTGTTTTTT
15,TRBV19,NA,TRBJ1-1,NA,CASSISDRTNTEAFF,TGTGCCAGTAGTATATCAGACAGGACCAACACTGAAGCTTTCTTT
14,TRBV4-3,NA,TRBJ1-1,TRBD1,CASSQEAGGTEAFF,TGCGCCAGCAGCCAAGAAGCAGGGGGCACTGAAGCTTTCTTT
15,TRBV19,NA,TRBJ1-2,TRBD1,CASSIKADRGYGYTF,TGTGCCAGTAGTATTAAGGCGGACAGGGGATATGGCTACACCTTC
13,TRBV19,few,TRBJ1-2,NA,CASSVGIFDGYTF,TGTGCCAGTAGTGTCGGGATTTTTGATGGCTACACCTTC
14,TRBV19,NA,TRBJ1-3,NA,CASLSREIRGTIYF,TGTGCCAGTCTATCTAGGGAAATCAGGGGCACCATATATTTT
15,TRBV7-2,NA,TRBJ1-5,NA,CASSLGGGPNQPQHF,TGTGCCAGCAGCTTGGGTGGGGGCCCGAATCAGCCCCAGCATTTT
14,TRBV6-5,NA,TRBJ1-6,NA,CASSYQNRDSPLHF,TGTGCCAGCAGTTACCAAAACAGGGATTCACCCCTCCACTTT
14,TRBV7-3,NA,TRBJ1-4,NA,CASSLGGVGEKLFF,TGTGCCAGCAGCTTAGGGGGCGTGGGTGAAAAACTGTTTTTT
14,TRBV11-3,NA,TRBJ2-5,NA,CASSLGAGRETQYF,TGTGCCAGCAGCTTAGGGGCAGGGCGAGAGACCCAGTACTTC
14,TRBV28,NA,TRBJ2-5,NA,CASSINRELTYQYF,TGTGCCAGCAGTATAAACCGGGAGCTAACGTACCAGTACTTC
14,TRBV6-5,NA,TRBJ2-4,TRBD1,CASIFQGVKNIQYF,TGTGCCAGCATTTTCCAGGGGGTCAAAAACATTCAGTACTTC
13,TRBV5-1,NA,TRBJ1-2,NA,CASSLAGDYGYTF,TGCGCCAGCAGCTTGGCAGGTGACTATGGCTACACCTTC
14,TRBV24-1,NA,TRBJ1-1,NA,CATSDPRDNREAFF,TGTGCCACCAGTGATCCCCGGGACAACCGTGAAGCTTTCTTT
14,TRBV5-1,NA,TRBJ1-2,NA,CASSPQQGRDGYTF,TGCGCCAGCAGCCCCCAACAGGGAAGAGATGGCTACACCTTC
17,TRBV10-2,once,TRBJ1-1,NA,CASSESMVAGANTEAFF,TGCGCCAGCAGTGAGTCGATGGTCGCGGGGGCGAACACTGAAGCTTTCTTT
14,TRBV28,NA,TRBJ1-1,NA,CASSVPNRHTEAFF,TGTGCCAGCAGCGTGCCTAACAGGCACACTGAAGCTTTCTTT
11,TRBV19,NA,TRBJ1-4,NA,CASRTGEKLFF,TGTGCCAGTAGGACAGGAGAAAAACTGTTTTTT
13,TRBV11-2,NA,TRBJ1-2,NA,CASSLEGAGGYTF,TGTGCCAGCAGCTTAGAAGGGGCAGGTGGCTACACCTTC
14,TRBV2,NA,TRBJ2-7,NA,CASSEKEGTHEQYF,TGTGCCAGCAGTGAAAAGGAAGGGACACACGAGCAGTACTTC
15,TRBV7-2,NA,TRBJ2-3,TRBD2,CASSSLAGVGDTQYF,TGTGCCAGCAGCTCCCTAGCGGGGGTAGGAGATACGCAGTATTTT
14,TRBV2,NA,TRBJ1-4,NA,CASSEGQINEKLFF,TGTGCCAGCAGTGAAGGACAGATTAATGAAAAACTGTTTTTT
13,TRBV7-9,NA,TRBJ2-7,NA,CASSSRVSYEQYF,TGTGCCAGCAGCTCCCGAGTCTCCTACGAGCAGTACTTC
17,TRBV6-6,NA,TRBJ1-1,TRBD1,CASSRTGTGRMNTEAFF,TGTGCCAGCAGTCGGACTGGGACAGGGAGAATGAACACTGAAGCTTTCTTT
14,TRBV20-1,NA,TRBJ1-2,NA,CSASPSQANYGYTF,TGCAGTGCTAGTCCCTCCCAAGCGAACTATGGCTACACCTTC
13,TRBV19,NA,TRBJ1-2,TRBD1,CASRDSAIGGYTF,TGTGCCAGCCGGGACAGTGCGATTGGTGGCTACACCTTC
15,TRBV19,NA,TRBJ1-2,NA,CASSTGLGANYGYTF,TGTGCCAGTAGTACTGGACTGGGAGCTAACTATGGCTACACCTTC
14,TRBV19,NA,TRBJ1-5,NA,CASSITQNNQPQHF,TGTGCCAGTAGTATAACACAGAACAATCAGCCCCAGCATTTT
14,TRBV5-1,NA,TRBJ1-5,NA,CASSLGGDNQPQHF,TGCGCCAGCAGCTTAGGAGGGGACAATCAGCCCCAGCATTTT
13,TRBV7-9,once,TRBJ2-2,NA,CASSFRVTGELFF,TGTGCCAGCAGCTTTCGGGTTACCGGGGAGCTGTTTTTT
14,TRBV7-8,NA,TRBJ1-2,NA,CASSLGREYYGYTF,TGTGCCAGCAGCTTGGGACGGGAGTACTATGGCTACACCTTC
14,TRBV19,NA,TRBJ1-2,TRBD1,CASSPQGVNYGYTF,TGTGCCAGTAGTCCCCAGGGGGTTAACTATGGCTACACCTTC
13,TRBV5-1,NA,TRBJ1-5,NA,CASSLGRDQPQHF,TGCGCCAGCAGCTTGGGCCGGGATCAGCCCCAGCATTTT
15,TRBV30,NA,TRBJ1-3,NA,CASDGGRDSGNTIYF,TGTGCCTCGGACGGCGGCCGGGACTCCGGAAACACCATATATTTT
17,TRBV4-3,NA,TRBJ1-6,NA,CASSHLEEGQDNSPLHF,TGCGCCAGCAGCCACCTTGAGGAGGGGCAAGATAATTCACCCCTCCACTTT
12,TRBV5-6,NA,TRBJ2-3,NA,CASMGTTDTQYF,TGTGCCAGCATGGGGACTACAGATACGCAGTATTTT
14,TRBV21-1,NA,TRBJ1-2,NA,CASSKVGGNHGYTF,TGTGCCAGCAGCAAAGTGGGGGGGAACCATGGCTACACCTTC
14,TRBV27,NA,TRBJ1-4,TRBD1,CASSGTGLSEKLFF,TGTGCCAGCAGCGGGACAGGGCTGAGCGAAAAACTGTTTTTT
15,TRBV18,NA,TRBJ2-2,TRBD2,CASSIGTIYTGELFF,TGTGCCAGCTCAATCGGGACTATCTACACCGGGGAGCTGTTTTTT
15,TRBV9,NA,TRBJ2-5,NA,CASSPPRTAQETQYF,TGTGCCAGCAGCCCCCCCAGGACAGCTCAAGAGACCCAGTACTTC
16,TRBV5-1,NA,TRBJ2-2,NA,CASSRSGTPPDGELFF,TGCGCCAGCAGCCGATCCGGGACACCCCCCGACGGGGAGCTGTTTTTT
13,TRBV5-4,NA,TRBJ1-5,TRBD1,CASARDRNQPQHF,TGTGCCAGCGCCCGGGACAGAAATCAGCCCCAGCATTTT
14,TRBV18,NA,TRBJ1-5,NA,CASSPGRSNQPQHF,TGTGCCAGCTCACCAGGCAGAAGCAATCAGCCCCAGCATTTT
19,TRBV30,NA,TRBJ1-2,TRBD1,CAWSVPLRDRDPTNYGYTF,TGTGCCTGGAGTGTTCCCCTCCGGGACAGGGACCCTACTAACTATGGCTACACCTTC
15,TRBV11-2,NA,TRBJ1-3,TRBD1,CASSRDRGFGNTIYF,TGTGCCAGCAGCCGAGACAGGGGCTTTGGAAACACCATATATTTT
14,TRBV6-2/TRBV6-3,NA,TRBJ1-2,NA,CASSPGVAGYGYTF,TGTGCCAGCAGTCCAGGGGTCGCCGGCTATGGCTACACCTTC